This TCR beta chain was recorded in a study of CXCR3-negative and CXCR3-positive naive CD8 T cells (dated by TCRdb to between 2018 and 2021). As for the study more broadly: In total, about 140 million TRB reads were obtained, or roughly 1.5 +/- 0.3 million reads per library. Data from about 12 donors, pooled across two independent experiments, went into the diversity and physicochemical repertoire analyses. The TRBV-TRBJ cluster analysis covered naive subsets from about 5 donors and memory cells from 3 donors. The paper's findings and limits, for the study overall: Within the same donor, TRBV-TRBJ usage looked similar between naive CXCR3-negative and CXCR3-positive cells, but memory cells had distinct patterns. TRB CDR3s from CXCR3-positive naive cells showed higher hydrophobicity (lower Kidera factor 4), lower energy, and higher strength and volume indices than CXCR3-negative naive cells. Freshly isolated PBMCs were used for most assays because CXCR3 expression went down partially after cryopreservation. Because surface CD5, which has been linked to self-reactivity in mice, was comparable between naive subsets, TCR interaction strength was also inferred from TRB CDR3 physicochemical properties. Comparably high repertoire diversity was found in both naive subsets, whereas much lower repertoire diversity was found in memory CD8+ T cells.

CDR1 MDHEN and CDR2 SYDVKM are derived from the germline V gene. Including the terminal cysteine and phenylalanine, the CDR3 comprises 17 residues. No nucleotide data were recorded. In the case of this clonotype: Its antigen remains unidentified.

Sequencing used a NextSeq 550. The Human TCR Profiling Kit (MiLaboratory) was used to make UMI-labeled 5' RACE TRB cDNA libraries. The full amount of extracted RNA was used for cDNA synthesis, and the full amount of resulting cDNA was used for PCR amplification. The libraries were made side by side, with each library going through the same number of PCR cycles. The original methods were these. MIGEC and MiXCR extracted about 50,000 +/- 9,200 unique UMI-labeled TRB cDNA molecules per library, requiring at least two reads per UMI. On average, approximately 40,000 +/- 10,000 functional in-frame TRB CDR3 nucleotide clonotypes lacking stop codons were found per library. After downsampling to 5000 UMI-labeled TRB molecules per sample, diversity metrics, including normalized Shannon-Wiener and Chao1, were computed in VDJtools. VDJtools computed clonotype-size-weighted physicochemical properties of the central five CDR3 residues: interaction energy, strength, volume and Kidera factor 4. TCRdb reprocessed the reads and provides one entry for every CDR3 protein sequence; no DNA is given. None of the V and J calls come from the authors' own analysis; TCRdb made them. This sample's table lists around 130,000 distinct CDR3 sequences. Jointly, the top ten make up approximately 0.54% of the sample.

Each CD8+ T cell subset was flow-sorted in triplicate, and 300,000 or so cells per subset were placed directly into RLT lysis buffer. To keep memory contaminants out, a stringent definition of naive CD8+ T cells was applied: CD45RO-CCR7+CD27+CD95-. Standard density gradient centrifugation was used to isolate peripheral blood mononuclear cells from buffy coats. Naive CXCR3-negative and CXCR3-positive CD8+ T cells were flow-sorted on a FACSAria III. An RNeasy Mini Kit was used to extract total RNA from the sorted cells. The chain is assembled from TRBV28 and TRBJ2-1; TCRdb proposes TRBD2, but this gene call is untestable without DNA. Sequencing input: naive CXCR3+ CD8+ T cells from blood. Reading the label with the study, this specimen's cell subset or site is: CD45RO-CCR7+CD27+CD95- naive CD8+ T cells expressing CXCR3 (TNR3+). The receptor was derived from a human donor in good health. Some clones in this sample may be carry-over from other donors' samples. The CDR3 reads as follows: CASSFREGLSSYNEQFF.